This T cell receptor (beta chain) originates from a study of post-analysis software for immune sequencing data. Whole-study context: The disease courses covered relapsing-remitting, secondary progressive and progressive-relapsing multiple sclerosis.

As for this clonotype: The antigen is undetermined.

Trimming took 6 bases from V and 3 from J; bases not matched to a gene: 8. The CDR3 contains 14 residues. Germline V gene lookup returns CDR1 SGHVS and CDR2 FQNEAQ. Built from TCR beta cDNA, the libraries had unique molecular identifiers in them. With about 0.95 to 11 million T cells as the source, a few hundred thousand cDNA molecules resulted. MiXCR was run by TCRdb on the PCR reads, yielding one entry per CDR3 protein. Of under 200,000 distinct CDR3 sequences detected, 35% to 40% appear once; the ten largest clones hold about 26%. Study results and caveats: Multiple sclerosis patients had significantly lower normalized Chao1 diversity than controls. Comparison of patients with controls showed five TRBV segments more frequent in patients, TRBV5-6, TRBV5-1 and TRBV20-1 among them.

The source was blood, collected after autologous hematopoietic stem cell transplantation. The clonotype comes from a girl aged 5-17 years with multiple sclerosis. The chain carries TRBV7-8 and TRBJ2-7; 7 nucleotides match TRBD1. This chain's CDR3 is CASSHRGQVYEQYF. CDR3 bases: TGTGCCAGCAGTCACCGCGGACAGGTCTACGAGCAGTACTTC.